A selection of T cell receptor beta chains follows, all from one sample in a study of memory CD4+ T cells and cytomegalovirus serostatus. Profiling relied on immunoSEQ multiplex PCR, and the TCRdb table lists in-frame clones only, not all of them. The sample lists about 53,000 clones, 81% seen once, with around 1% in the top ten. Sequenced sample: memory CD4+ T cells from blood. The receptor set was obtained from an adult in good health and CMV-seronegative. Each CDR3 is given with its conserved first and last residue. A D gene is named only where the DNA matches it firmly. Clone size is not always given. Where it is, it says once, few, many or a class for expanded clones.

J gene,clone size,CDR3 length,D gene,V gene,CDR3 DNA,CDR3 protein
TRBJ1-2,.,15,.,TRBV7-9,TGTGCCAGCAGCCTCAGAGGGTTCGAGGGACATGGCTACACCTTC,CASSLRGFEGHGYTF
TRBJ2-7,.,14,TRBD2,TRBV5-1,TGCGCCAGCAGCTTAGCGGGGAGCTCCTACGAGCAGTACTTC,CASSLAGSSYEQYF
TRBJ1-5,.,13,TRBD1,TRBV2,TGTGCCAGCAGGGGGACAGTCAATCAGCCCCAGCATTTT,CASRGTVNQPQHF
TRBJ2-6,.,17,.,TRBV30,TGTGCCTGGAGTGTACTCGGACAGCACTCTGGGGCCAACGTCCTGACTTTC,CAWSVLGQHSGANVLTF
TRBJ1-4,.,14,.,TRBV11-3,TGTGCCAGCAGCTTTTCAGGGGTTGGGGAAAAACTGTTTTTT,CASSFSGVGEKLFF
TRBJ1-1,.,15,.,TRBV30,TGTGCCTGGAGCCCAGGGAGGGGCGGGAGCGCTGAAGCTTTCTTT,CAWSPGRGGSAEAFF
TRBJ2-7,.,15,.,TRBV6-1,TGTGCCAGCAGTGAAGAAGCGACTGGATCCTACGAGCAGTACTTC,CASSEEATGSYEQYF
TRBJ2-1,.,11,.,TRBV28,TGTGCCAGCAGTTTAGTCAATGAGCAGTTCTTC,CASSLVNEQFF
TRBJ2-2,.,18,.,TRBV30,TGTGCCTGGAGTGTACGGTTAAGCCGGGCGCTGAACACCGGGGAGCTGTTTTTT,CAWSVRLSRALNTGELFF
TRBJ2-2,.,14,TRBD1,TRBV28,TGTGCCAGCAGTTTTAGGGACAGGGTTGGGGAGCTGTTTTTT,CASSFRDRVGELFF
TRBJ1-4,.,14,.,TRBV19,TGTGCCAGTAGTTGGGGGTCAACTAATGAAAAACTGTTTTTT,CASSWGSTNEKLFF
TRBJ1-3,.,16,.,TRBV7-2,TGTGCCAGCAGCACACGGACCCAGGGCCCTGGAAACACCATATATTTT,CASSTRTQGPGNTIYF
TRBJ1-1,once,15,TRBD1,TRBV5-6,TGTGCCAGCAGCTCCCGGGACAGGATTTACACTGAAGCTTTCTTT,CASSSRDRIYTEAFF
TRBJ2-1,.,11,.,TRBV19,TGTGCCACGGGTGTCTACAATGAGCAGTTCTTC,CATGVYNEQFF
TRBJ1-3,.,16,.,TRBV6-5,TGTGCCAGCAGTTACCTCCGGGAAGCCTCTGGAAACACCATATATTTT,CASSYLREASGNTIYF
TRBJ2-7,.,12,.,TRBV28,TGTGCCAGCAGTTTTATCTCCTACGAGCAGTACTTC,CASSFISYEQYF
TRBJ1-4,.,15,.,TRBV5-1,TGCGCCAGCAGCTTGGGGGGGATAGCTAATGAAAAACTGTTTTTT,CASSLGGIANEKLFF
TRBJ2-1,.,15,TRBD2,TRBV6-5,TGTGCCAGCAGTTACACCGCGGGAGGGCCGGTTGAGCAGTTCTTC,CASSYTAGGPVEQFF
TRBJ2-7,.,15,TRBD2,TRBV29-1,TGCAGCGTTGACGGCCCAGCGGGAGGCTCCTACGAGCAGTACTTC,CSVDGPAGGSYEQYF
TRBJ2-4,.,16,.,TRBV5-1,TGCGCCAGCAGCGCCGGGACTTACTTAGCCAAAAACATTCAGTACTTC,CASSAGTYLAKNIQYF
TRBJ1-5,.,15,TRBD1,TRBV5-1,TGCGCCAGCAGCTCAGGACAGGGGGACAATCAGCCCCAGCATTTT,CASSSGQGDNQPQHF
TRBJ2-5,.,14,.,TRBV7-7,TGTGCTAGCAGCGATAGAGGTCCTGGGGAGACCCAGTACTTC,CASSDRGPGETQYF
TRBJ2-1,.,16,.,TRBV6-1,TGTGCCAGCAGTGAAGCGCATAGCGGAGGCTACAATGAGCAGTTCTTC,CASSEAHSGGYNEQFF
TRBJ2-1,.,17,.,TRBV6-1,TGTGCCAGCAGTGAACCGTTAGCGTCACCTCAACTCAATGAGCAGTTCTTC,CASSEPLASPQLNEQFF
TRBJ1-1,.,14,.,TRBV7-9,TGTGCCAGCAGCTTCACCCAGGGTACCGCTGAAGCTTTCTTT,CASSFTQGTAEAFF
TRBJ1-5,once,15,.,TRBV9,TGTGCCAGCAGCGCCTCTCCCGATGTGGGCCAGCCCCAGCATTTT,CASSASPDVGQPQHF
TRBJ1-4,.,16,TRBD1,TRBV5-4,TGTGCCAGCAGCTTTAGACAGGGCCTCGGTAATGAAAAACTGTTTTTT,CASSFRQGLGNEKLFF
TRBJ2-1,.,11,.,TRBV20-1,TGCAGTGCTAGAGGAGGGAATGAGCAGTTCTTC,CSARGGNEQFF
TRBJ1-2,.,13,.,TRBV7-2,TGTGCCAGCAGCGGCGTAGTTGACTATGGCTACACCTTC,CASSGVVDYGYTF
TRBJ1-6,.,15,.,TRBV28,TGTGCCAGCAGTTCTCCACTGGGGGTTGGTTCACCCCTCCACTTT,CASSSPLGVGSPLHF
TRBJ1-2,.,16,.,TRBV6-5,TGTGCCAGCAGTTCTGGGATCGACACCCGTAGCCATGGCTACACCTTC,CASSSGIDTRSHGYTF
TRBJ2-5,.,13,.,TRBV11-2,TGTGCCAGCAGCTTAGAAGGGTCGGAGACCCAGTACTTC,CASSLEGSETQYF
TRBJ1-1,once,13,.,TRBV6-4,TGTGCCAGCAGCCTCCATGGGGGTACTGAAGCTTTCTTT,CASSLHGGTEAFF
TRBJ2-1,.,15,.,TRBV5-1,TGCGCCAGCAGCTTAGCAGGGCGGGCCTACAATGAGCAGTTCTTC,CASSLAGRAYNEQFF
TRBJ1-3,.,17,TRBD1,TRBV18,TGTGCCAGCTCACCAAGGACGGGACAGACTACTGGAAACACCATATATTTT,CASSPRTGQTTGNTIYF
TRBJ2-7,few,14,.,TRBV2,TGTGCCAGCAGGGGATTCCTCTTATCCTACGAGCAGTACTTC,CASRGFLLSYEQYF
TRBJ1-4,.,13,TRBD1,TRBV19,TGTGCCAGTAGTACGCAGGGGGCGGGAAAACTGTTTTTT,CASSTQGAGKLFF
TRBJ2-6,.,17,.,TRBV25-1,TGTGCCAGCACATCAGGGGACACCTACTCTGGGGCCAACGTCCTGACTTTC,CASTSGDTYSGANVLTF
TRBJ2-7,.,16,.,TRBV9,TGTGCCAGCAGCCCGGTTTTAGGGGAGCCCCAACCTACGCAGTACTTC,CASSPVLGEPQPTQYF
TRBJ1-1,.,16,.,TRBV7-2,TGTGCCAGCAGCCTTGCCGGGGGGGGAGTGAACACTGAAGCTTTCTTT,CASSLAGGGVNTEAFF
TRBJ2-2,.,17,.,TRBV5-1,TGCGCCAGCAGCTTGGTGGGCGGATTACAGAACACCGGGGAGCTGTTTTTT,CASSLVGGLQNTGELFF